This TCR beta chain came from a study of T-cell reconstitution after alpha-beta-depleted transplantation in children. Unique molecular identifiers were incorporated into the prepared TCRbeta library. TCRdb fed the PCR reads into MiXCR, producing one record per CDR3 protein. The repertoire holds fewer than 200,000 distinct CDR3 sequences, with around 7% as singletons. From germline, CDR1 is DFQATT and CDR2 SNEGSKA (reference sequence). The V and J ends lost 6 bases and 5 bases, in that order; junction bases with no gene match: 4. There are 14 residues in the CDR3. In its sample, this clonotype was seen many times.

This rearrangement joins TRBV20-1 to TRBJ2-1, with 13 bases matching TRBD2. Specimen: PBMCs from the stem cell graft donor, collected from the stem cell graft. This clonotype originated in a human donor who donated a stem cell graft to a child with Wiskott-Aldrich syndrome. The CDR3: CSAGLAGVNNEQFF. The DNA for the CDR3 is TGCAGTGCCGGACTAGCGGGAGTTAACAATGAGCAGTTCTTC.